What follows are 30 T cell receptor beta chains derived from one specimen sequenced in a study of T cells in localized non-small cell lung cancer. The assay was immunoSEQ multiplex PCR, and TCRdb's table has in-frame clones only and misses some. Here the sample spans 60,000 to 75,000 clones, roughly 76% being singletons. Material: PBMCs, obtained before any cancer treatment. The source is a man aged 40-75 years with stage II lung adenocarcinoma.

This clone was found a few times. The chain joins TRBV25-1 to TRBJ1-2; D remains ambiguous. With 2 bases removed from V and 6 bases from J, the gap between germline ends came to 16 bases. This CDR3 is 15 amino acids long. The germline V gene encodes CDR1 MGHDK and CDR2 SYGVNS. The DNA for the CDR3 is TGTGCCAGCAGTGAAACTGATCCTTTTGGGGATGGCTACACCTTC. Translating it yields CASSETDPFGDGYTF.

This chain connects TRBV6-6 to TRBJ2-7; 8 bases line up with TRBD1. V shed 0 bases and J 2 bases; nucleotides not matched to a gene: 3. The germline CDR1 and CDR2 sequences are MNHNY and SVGAGI (reference sequence). This CDR3 comprises 15 residues. The CDR3 bases are TGTGCCAGCAGTTACTCTAGGACAGGGACCTACGAGCAGTACTTC. Protein: CASSYSRTGTYEQYF.

The chain couples TRBV7-2 to TRBJ1-2; D gene unclear. Per germline, CDR1 SGHTA and CDR2 FQGNSA. This CDR3 region has 14 residues. V dropped 5 bases and J dropped 4 bases, with 14 bases sitting between them. This chain's CDR3 is CASSKNSGPYGYTF. The CDR3 coding sequence is TGTGCCAGCAGCAAAAACAGTGGGCCCTATGGCTACACCTTC.

This chain connects TRBV4-2 to TRBJ2-5, with 7 positions matching TRBD1. CDR1 LGHNA and CDR2 YNFKEQ come from the germline V gene. V was clipped by 1 base and J by 5 bases; unmatched bases: 7. The CDR3 totals 15 residues. CDR3 in amino acids: CASSQGAGGGETQYF. CDR3 DNA: TGTGCCAGCAGCCAAGGCGCAGGGGGTGGGGAGACCCAGTACTTC.

V is TRBV2 and J is TRBJ2-5; D is ambiguous. V was trimmed by 5 bases and J by 5 bases, leaving 6 bases between them. Germline V gene lookup returns CDR1 SNHLY and CDR2 FYNNEI. The CDR3 totals 11 residues. The CDR3: CASSPEETQYF. CDR3 nucleotides: TGTGCCAGCAGTCCGGAGGAGACCCAGTACTTC. Together with reference TRBV2 and TRBJ2-5, the CDR3 gives the full variable domain: EPEVTQTPSHQVTQMGQEVILRCVPISNHLYFYWYRQILGQKVEFLVSFYNNEISEKSEIFDDQFSVERPDGSNFTLKIRSTKLEDSAMYFCASSPEETQYFGPGTRLLVL.

In its sample, this clone was seen a few times. The gene calls are TRBV4-1 and TRBJ2-1; D remains ambiguous. V was trimmed by 1 base and J by 0 bases, leaving 16 bases between them. In germline, CDR1 is MGHRA, CDR2 YSYEKL. The CDR3 runs 18 residues. The CDR3 DNA reads TGCGCCAGCAGCCAAGTTGATTTGGGGTTCAGCTCCTACAATGAGCAGTTCTTC. This translates into CASSQVDLGFSSYNEQFF.

V gene TRBV2 combines with J gene TRBJ1-5; D remains ambiguous. The CDR3 is 13 amino acids. V lost 6 bases and J 4 bases, leaving 10 bases between the germline ends. The germline CDR1 and CDR2 sequences are SNHLY and FYNNEI. Here the CDR3 DNA reads TGTGCCAGCAGCGTGGATCTTAATCAGCCCCAGCATTTT. Its protein product is CASSVDLNQPQHF.

The rearrangement joins TRBV2 to TRBJ2-5, with 9 bases matching TRBD2. The V gene end was trimmed by 6 bases and the J gene end by 2 bases; junction bases not matched to a gene: 7. This CDR3 has 15 residues. The germline V gene has CDR1 SNHLY and CDR2 FYNNEI. CDR3 sequence: CASSIPLAGQETQYF. In DNA form, the CDR3 reads TGTGCCAGCAGCATCCCGCTAGCGGGACAAGAGACCCAGTACTTC.

In this sample, this clone turned up a few times. The V gene is TRBV7-2, the J gene TRBJ2-7; the match to TRBD2 covers 10 bases. The V and J ends lost 5 bases and 5 bases, in that order; junction bases with no gene match: 9. The CDR3 runs 15 residues. Germline V gene lookup returns CDR1 SGHTA and CDR2 FQGNSA. The CDR3 spells CASSAPSGSLHEQYF. The CDR3 DNA reads as TGTGCCAGCAGCGCCCCTAGCGGGAGTCTTCACGAGCAGTACTTC. Using reference TRBV7-2 and TRBJ2-7 for the parts outside the CDR3, the full variable domain is GAGVSQSPSNKVTEKGKDVELRCDPISGHTALYWYRQSLGQGLEFLIYFQGNSAPDKSGLPSDRFSAERTGGSVSTLTIQRTQQEDSAVYLCASSAPSGSLHEQYFGPGTRLTVT.

J is TRBJ1-4 and V is TRBV7-2; D remains ambiguous. This CDR3 is 13 amino acids long. CDR1 and CDR2 (germline): SGHTA, FQGNSA. V dropped 5 bases and J dropped 4 bases, with 8 bases sitting between them. The CDR3 DNA reads as TGTGCCAGCAGCCCCTCCGGTAATGAAAAACTGTTTTTT. Its translation: CASSPSGNEKLFF.

The chain uses TRBV30 and TRBJ1-5; a weak D match, TRBD1 (6 bases). CDR3 length equals 14 residues. V shed 5 bases and J shed 3 bases, with 14 bases lying between them. The germline V gene encodes CDR1 GTSNPN and CDR2 SVGIG (reference sequence). The CDR3 nucleotides read TGTGCCTGGGGGGACACATTACTCAATCAGCCCCAGCATTTT. Residues: CAWGDTLLNQPQHF.

For the CDR3, the DNA is TGTGCTAGTGGTCGGGACAGCGAAGGGCACATTCAGTACTTC. Translating gives CASGRDSEGHIQYF. V usage is TRBV12-5 and J usage is TRBJ2-4; 7 bases map to TRBD1. The V gene's germline CDR1 is LGHNT and CDR2 FRNRAP. V gave up 5 bases and J gave up 8 bases; unmatched junction bases: 9. The CDR3 totals 14 residues.

The chain is built from TRBV19 and TRBJ2-5, with D possibly being TRBD1 (5 bases). CDR3 length: 14 residues. Germline loops: CDR1 LNHDA, CDR2 SQIVND (reference sequence). V lost 5 bases, J lost 4 bases, and 14 bases lay in between. The CDR3 spells CASSQMGLRETQYF. Here the CDR3 DNA reads TGTGCCAGTAGTCAAATGGGGCTAAGAGAGACCCAGTACTTC. Full variable domain (remainder filled in from reference TRBV19 and TRBJ2-5): DGGITQSPKYLFRKEGQNVTLSCEQNLNHDAMYWYRQDPGQGLRLIYYSQIVNDFQKGDIAEGYSVSREKKESFPLTVTSAQKNPTAFYLCASSQMGLRETQYFGPGTRLLVL.

This clone turned up a few times. CDR3 in DNA: TGTGCCAGCAGCCTAACCTGGACAGTTTACGAGCAGTACTTC. As protein: CASSLTWTVYEQYF. The chain couples TRBV5-5 to TRBJ2-7, with TRBD1 as a possible D gene (6 bases). The germline V gene encodes CDR1 SGHKS and CDR2 YYEKEE (reference sequence). V was cut by 4 bases and J by 4 bases, with 15 bases left in between. CDR3 length: 14 amino acids.

The rearrangement uses TRBV5-4 and TRBJ2-3, with 9 positions matching TRBD1. The CDR3 length is 17 residues. The trim removed 0 bases at V and 3 bases at J, leaving 8 bases unmatched. Looked up from germline, CDR1 is SGHNT and CDR2 is YYREEE (reference sequence). CDR3 region: CASSLGAGTGRTDTQYF. The DNA of the CDR3 is TGTGCCAGCAGCTTGGGTGCCGGGACAGGGAGGACAGATACGCAGTATTTT.

The chain uses TRBV5-6 and TRBJ1-2; D is uncertain. Germline CDR1 reads SGHDT; CDR2 reads YYEEEE. This CDR3 comprises 15 residues. Trimming shortened V by 0 bases and J by 4 bases, and 13 bases separated the two germline ends. The CDR3 region has the DNA TGTGCCAGCAGCTTGGGATTCGGTAAGATCTATGGCTACACCTTC. This encodes CASSLGFGKIYGYTF.

CDR3 sequence reads: CASSLVTTGGTQPQHF. For the CDR3, the DNA is TGTGCCAGCAGCTTAGTTACTACAGGGGGCACTCAGCCCCAGCATTTT. The V and J genes are TRBV7-2 and TRBJ1-5; TRBD1 aligns across 9 bases. With V trimmed by 1 base and J by 6 bases, 7 bases remained unmatched. Per the germline V gene, CDR1 is SGHTA and CDR2 is FQGNSA. The CDR3 extends over 16 amino acids. Full variable domain (missing parts from reference TRBV7-2 and TRBJ1-5): GAGVSQSPSNKVTEKGKDVELRCDPISGHTALYWYRQSLGQGLEFLIYFQGNSAPDKSGLPSDRFSAERTGGSVSTLTIQRTQQEDSAVYLCASSLVTTGGTQPQHFGDGTRLSIL.

The chain combines TRBV6-5 with TRBJ2-7, with D tentatively TRBD1 (5 bases). The length of the CDR3 is 14 residues. CDR1 and CDR2 (germline): MNHEY, SVGAGI. Trimming pared 5 bases from V and 1 base from J, leaving 12 bases between. The CDR3 sequence is CASSSRVRSYEQYF. The CDR3 coding sequence is TGTGCCAGCAGTAGCAGGGTTAGATCCTACGAGCAGTACTTC.

The V gene is TRBV11-3, the J gene TRBJ1-1; tentative D call: TRBD1 (6 bases). The ends were cut back, 1 base at V and 0 bases at J, with 9 bases in the middle. The CDR3 has 15 residues. Germline CDR1 is SGHNT and CDR2 is YENEEA. The DNA of the CDR3 is TGTGCCAGCAGCTTAGGCAGGGGAATGAACACTGAAGCTTTCTTT. Its translation: CASSLGRGMNTEAFF.

The chain couples TRBV7-2 to TRBJ2-1; a possible D gene is TRBD2 (5 bases). V shed 11 bases and J shed 5 bases, with 10 bases lying between them. Germline V lookup: CDR1 SGHTA, CDR2 FQGNSA. The CDR3 spans 11 residues. CDR3 sequence reads: CAEGRDNEQFF. DNA for the CDR3: TGTGCCGAGGGCCGAGACAATGAGCAGTTCTTC. The whole variable domain, remainder taken from reference TRBV7-2 and TRBJ2-1, is GAGVSQSPSNKVTEKGKDVELRCDPISGHTALYWYRQSLGQGLEFLIYFQGNSAPDKSGLPSDRFSAERTGGSVSTLTIQRTQQEDSAVYLCAEGRDNEQFFGPGTRLTVL.

The chain links TRBV27 to TRBJ1-5, with D hard to call. The germline V gene encodes CDR1 MNHEY and CDR2 SMNVEV (reference sequence). Trimming stripped 3 bases from V and 4 bases from J, with 10 bases between. The CDR3 length is 14 residues. The CDR3 DNA is TGTGCCAGCAGTTTTGATGGGTCTAATCAGCCCCAGCATTTT. Translation: CASSFDGSNQPQHF.

This chain uses TRBV11-2 with TRBJ1-1, with D perhaps TRBD1 (5 bases). V shed 3 bases and J shed 0 bases, with 11 bases lying between them. This CDR3 has 15 residues. Germline V gene data show CDR1 as SGHAT and CDR2 as FQNNGV. The CDR3 is CASSLGEALNTEAFF. For the CDR3, the DNA is TGTGCCAGCAGCTTGGGGGAGGCCTTGAACACTGAAGCTTTCTTT.

This sequence joins TRBV11-3 and TRBJ2-3, with 7 bases matching TRBD1. V lost 1 base and J lost 1; bases outside the gene matches: 2. Germline V gives CDR1 SGHNT, CDR2 YENEEA. The CDR3 totals 15 residues. In DNA form, the CDR3 reads TGTGCCAGCAGCTTAGGAACAGGGGGCACAGATACGCAGTATTTT. This codes for CASSLGTGGTDTQYF.

V is TRBV6-5 and J is TRBJ2-7, with 9 bases matching TRBD2. CDR1 is MNHEY, CDR2 SVGAGI, per germline. CDR3 size: 16 residues. J gave up 2 bases and V 0 bases, and 5 bases lay outside the gene matches. This CDR3 is CASSYSGGRATYEQYF. In nucleotides, the CDR3 is TGTGCCAGCAGTTACTCCGGCGGGAGGGCAACCTACGAGCAGTACTTC.

CDR3 nucleotide sequence: TGTGCCAGCAGCTTCGGGAGGGGGACTAATGAGCAGTTCTTC. The encoded protein is CASSFGRGTNEQFF. The chain recombines TRBV11-2 with TRBJ2-1, with 8 bases identical to TRBD2. Losses at the gene ends were 3 bases for V and 7 bases for J; bases not matched to a gene: 5. The CDR3 spans 14 residues. CDR1 and CDR2 from the germline V gene are SGHAT and FQNNGV.

The V gene is TRBV21-1, the J gene TRBJ2-7. TRBV21-1 is marked as a pseudogene. CDR3 length equals 12 residues. Here the CDR3 reads CASSKEGYEQYF. Here the CDR3 DNA reads TGTGCCAGCAGCAAAGAAGGGTACGAGCAGTACTTC.

The rearrangement uses TRBV7-6 and TRBJ1-1, with 7 bases that match TRBD1. This CDR3 spans 15 amino acids. The germline CDR1 and CDR2 sequences are SGHVS and FNYEAQ. Losses at the gene ends were 3 bases for V and 4 bases for J; bases not matched to a gene: 8. CDR3 coding DNA: TGTGCCAGCAGCTTGGCCTGGGACAGTGCCACTGAAGCTTTCTTT. Translated, it gives CASSLAWDSATEAFF.

The chain uses TRBV9 and TRBJ1-5, with a possible D match to TRBD1 (5 bases). Per germline, CDR1 SGDLS and CDR2 YYNGEE. Trimming took 4 bases from V and 5 from J, leaving 13 bases between them. This CDR3 spans 14 amino acids. The CDR3 spells CASSPEGVDQPQHF. The CDR3 DNA follows: TGTGCCAGCAGCCCAGAAGGGGTGGATCAGCCCCAGCATTTT.

V and J are TRBV2 and TRBJ1-5; no definite D call. Between the trimmed V and J ends, which lost 6 bases and 3 bases, there was a span of 12 bases. CDR1 is SNHLY, CDR2 FYNNEI, per germline. This CDR3 comprises 14 residues. The CDR3 nucleotides are TGTGCCAGCAGCCAAAGCCCCCCCAATCAGCCCCAGCATTTT. This gives the protein CASSQSPPNQPQHF. The complete variable domain, with remaining parts taken from reference TRBV2 and TRBJ1-5, reads EPEVTQTPSHQVTQMGQEVILRCVPISNHLYFYWYRQILGQKVEFLVSFYNNEISEKSEIFDDQFSVERPDGSNFTLKIRSTKLEDSAMYFCASSQSPPNQPQHFGDGTRLSIL.

The chain couples TRBV21-1 to TRBJ2-1; TRBD2 is taken as the D call from the table, unchecked against the DNA. TRBV21-1 is described as a pseudogene. The CDR3 sequence is 20 residues long. CDR3 nucleotides: TGTGCCAGCAGCGCGCACGGGTCGGAGACTAGCGGGAGCGCCAAGGATGAGCAGTTCTTC. Residues: CASSAHGSETSGSAKDEQFF.